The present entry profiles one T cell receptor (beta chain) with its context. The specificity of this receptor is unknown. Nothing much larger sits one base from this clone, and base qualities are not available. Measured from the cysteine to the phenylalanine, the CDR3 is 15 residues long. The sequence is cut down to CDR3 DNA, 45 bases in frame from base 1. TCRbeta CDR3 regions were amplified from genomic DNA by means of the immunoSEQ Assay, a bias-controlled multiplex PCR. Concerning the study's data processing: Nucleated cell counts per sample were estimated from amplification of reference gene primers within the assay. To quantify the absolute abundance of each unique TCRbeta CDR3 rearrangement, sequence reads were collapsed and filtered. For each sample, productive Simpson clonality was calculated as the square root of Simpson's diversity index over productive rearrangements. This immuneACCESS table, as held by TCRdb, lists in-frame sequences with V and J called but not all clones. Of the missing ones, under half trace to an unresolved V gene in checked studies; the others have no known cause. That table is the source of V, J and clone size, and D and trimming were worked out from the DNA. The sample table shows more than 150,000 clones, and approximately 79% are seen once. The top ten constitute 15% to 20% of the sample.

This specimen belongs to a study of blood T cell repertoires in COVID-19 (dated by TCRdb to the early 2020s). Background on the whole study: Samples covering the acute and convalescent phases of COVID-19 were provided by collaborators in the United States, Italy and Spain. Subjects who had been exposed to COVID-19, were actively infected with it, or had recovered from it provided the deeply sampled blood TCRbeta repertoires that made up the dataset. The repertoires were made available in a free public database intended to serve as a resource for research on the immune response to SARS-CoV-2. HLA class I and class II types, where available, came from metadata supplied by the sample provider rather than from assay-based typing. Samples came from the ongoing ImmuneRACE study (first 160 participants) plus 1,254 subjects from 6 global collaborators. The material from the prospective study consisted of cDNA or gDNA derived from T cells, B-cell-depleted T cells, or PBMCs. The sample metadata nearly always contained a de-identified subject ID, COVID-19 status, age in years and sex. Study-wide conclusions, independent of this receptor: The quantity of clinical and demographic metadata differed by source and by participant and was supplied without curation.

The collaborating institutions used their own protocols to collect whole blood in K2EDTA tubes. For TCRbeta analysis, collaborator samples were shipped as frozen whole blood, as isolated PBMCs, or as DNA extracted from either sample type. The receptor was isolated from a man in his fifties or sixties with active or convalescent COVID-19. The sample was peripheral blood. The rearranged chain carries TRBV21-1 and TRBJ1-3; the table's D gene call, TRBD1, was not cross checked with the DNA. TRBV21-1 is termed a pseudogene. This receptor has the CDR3 CASTQALLSGNTIYF. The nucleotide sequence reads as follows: TGTGCCAGCACACAGGCCCTCCTCTCTGGAAACACCATATATTTT.